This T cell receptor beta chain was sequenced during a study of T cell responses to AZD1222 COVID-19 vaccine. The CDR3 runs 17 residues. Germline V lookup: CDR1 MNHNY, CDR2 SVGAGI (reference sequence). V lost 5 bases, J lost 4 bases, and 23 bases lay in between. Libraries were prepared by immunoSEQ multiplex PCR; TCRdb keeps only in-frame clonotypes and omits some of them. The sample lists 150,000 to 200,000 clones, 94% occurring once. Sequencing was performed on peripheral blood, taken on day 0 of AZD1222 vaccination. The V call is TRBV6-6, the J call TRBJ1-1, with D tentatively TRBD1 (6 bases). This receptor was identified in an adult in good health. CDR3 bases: TGTGCCAGCAGTCCCAGACGCCCCGTGGGGGGCCCCACTGAAGCTTTCTTT. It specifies CASSPRRPVGGPTEAFF.